The 3 T cell receptor beta chains in this list originate from one sample, sequenced in a study of shared T cell receptors in the human thymus (dated by TCRdb to about 2021). The library was built by means of the immunoSEQ multiplex PCR assay. TCRdb limited this immuneACCESS table to in-frame rearrangements with V and J called. A share of clones is missing; checked studies link under half to unresolved V genes, and the rest is unexplained. The sample table records fewer than 700,000 clones; approximately 90% of these occur just once. Of the sample, around 0.0099% falls within the top ten clones. Another study also made use of these data, one on human thymus T cells.

The sample was thymocytes. The receptors stem from a boy in the first two years of life with a congenital heart defect. Donor details come from another sample of the same person, matched by shared clones.

This clone was detected once. This chain uses TRBV28 with TRBJ2-1; TRBD1 aligns across 7 bases. This CDR3 region has 15 residues. V lost 6 bases, J lost 0 bases, and 5 bases stayed unmatched. The germline gives CDR1 MDHEN, CDR2 SYDVKM. Here the CDR3 reads CASSRRDSSYNEQFF. The CDR3 DNA reads TGTGCCAGCAGCCGCCGGGACAGCTCCTACAATGAGCAGTTCTTC.

This chain's CDR3 is CAGGDRFEKLFF. The DNA for the CDR3 is TGTGCCGGCGGGGACAGGTTCGAAAAACTGTTTTTT. The chain uses TRBV7-9 and TRBJ1-4; 8 nucleotides align to TRBD1. In germline, CDR1 is SEHNR, CDR2 FQNEAQ (reference sequence). The CDR3 loop spans 12 amino acids. V gave up 11 bases and J gave up 8 bases; unmatched junction bases: 7.

This clone was seen more than once but under ten times. J is TRBJ2-3 and V is TRBV2; D gene ambiguous. V lost 5 bases to trimming and J lost 8 bases, with 11 bases between them. CDR1 is SNHLY, CDR2 FYNNEI, per germline. The CDR3 consists of 12 residues. The CDR3 loop reads CASSPVAATQYF. CDR3 in DNA: TGTGCCAGCAGTCCCGTAGCCGCTACGCAGTATTTT.